Shown below are 29 T cell receptor beta chains from a single sample sequenced in a study of spatial heterogeneity in lung cancer. MiXCR, run by TCRdb on the 5' RACE reads, gives a single entry per CDR3 protein. Here the sample spans about 1,100 distinct CDR3 sequences, approximately 14% being singletons. Study conclusions and caveats: The study found that expanded intratumoral alpha and beta TCR counts tracked tumor mutation counts.

These receptors have no identified antigens. Described time point: sample taken at primary tumor resection. The source was lung tumor tissue, collected at surgery. The receptors here all came from a male donor with early-stage non-small cell lung cancer.

In regard to this clonotype: In a library made to pick up alpha chains, this beta chain is a stray read with a size that means little. Here the CDR3 DNA reads TGTGCCAGCAGCTACTTTGACCGGGACAGGGGGCCGTACTTC. Its protein is CASSYFDRDRGPYF. This chain connects TRBV13 to TRBJ2-7, with 12 nucleotides matching TRBD1. V lost 4 bases to trimming and J lost 12 bases; unmatched junction nucleotides: 10. Germline V gives CDR1 PRHDT, CDR2 FYEKMQ (reference sequence). This CDR3 is 14 amino acids long. Combining the CDR3 with reference TRBV13 and TRBJ2-7 gives the whole variable domain AAGVIQSPRHLIKEKRETATLKCYPIPRHDTVYWYQQGPGQDPQFLISFYEKMQSDKGSIPDRFSAQQFSDYHSELNMSSLELGDSALYFCASSYFDRDRGPYFGPGTRLTVT.

This clonotype is medium-sized. This beta chain is off target for a library built for alpha chains, so its abundance means little. The chain combines TRBV4-1 with TRBJ1-2; weak D call: TRBD1 (5 bases). Germline V gives CDR1 MGHRA, CDR2 YSYEKL. With 0 bases removed from V and 4 bases from J, the gap between germline ends came to 12 bases. The length of the CDR3 is 15 residues. CDR3 region: CASSQERGGGYGYTF. The DNA of the CDR3 is TGCGCCAGCAGCCAAGAACGGGGGGGAGGCTATGGCTACACCTTC.

This clonotype was seen repeatedly, ten times or more. This beta chain was picked up by a library intended for alpha chains and is off target, so its count carries little meaning. The V and J genes are TRBV7-2 and TRBJ2-4; D perhaps matches TRBD2 (5 bases). Germline V lookup: CDR1 SGHTA, CDR2 FQGNSA. The V and J ends lost 5 bases and 0 bases respectively, with 14 bases between them. The CDR3 loop spans 16 amino acids. In DNA form, the CDR3 reads TGTGCCAGCAGCGTAACCCGGGGTTTAGCCAAAAACATTCAGTACTTC. This codes for CASSVTRGLAKNIQYF.

In this sample, this clonotype is medium-sized. This beta chain is a stray read from a library made for alpha chains; its abundance is not meaningful. The rearrangement links TRBV30 to TRBJ2-4; D is unclear. CDR1 GTSNPN and CDR2 SVGIG come from the germline V gene (reference sequence). The CDR3 extends over 11 amino acids. Trimming took off 4 bases at V and 16 bases at J, with 17 bases between the two ends. The DNA of the CDR3 is TGTGCCTGGACGAACGGGTTTTTGAGATACTTC. Its protein is CAWTNGFLRYF. Variable domain in full (rest from reference TRBV30 and TRBJ2-4): SQTIHQWPATLVQPVGSPLSLECTVEGTSNPNLYWYRQAAGRGLQLLFYSVGIGQISSEVPQNLSASRPQDRQFILSSKKLLLSDSGFYLCAWTNGFLRYFGAGTRLSVL.

This clonotype is labeled as large. The size of this beta chain means little, since it is a stray read in a library made for alpha chains. The chain joins TRBV4-3 to TRBJ2-7, with 8 bases identical to TRBD2. V was pared by 4 bases and J by 5 bases, with 4 bases of the junction left unmatched. The CDR3 is made up of 13 amino acids. Germline-derived CDR1 and CDR2 are LGHNA and YSLEER. CDR3 coding DNA: TGCGCCAGCAGCCCCCCGGGGGGGGACGAGCAGTACTTC. Residues: CASSPPGGDEQYF.

This clonotype is large (0.1 to 1%) within its sample. This beta chain represents an off-target read in a library built for alpha chains; its size is of limited meaning. The rearrangement links TRBV5-6 to TRBJ1-5; the match to TRBD1 covers 11 bases. This CDR3 is built from 13 residues. Trimming took 4 bases from V and 7 from J; bases not matched to a gene: 1. Germline V gene sequence: CDR1 SGHDT, CDR2 YYEEEE. Written as DNA, the CDR3 is TGTGCCAGCAGCGGGACAGGGGGACAGCCCCAGCATTTT. Protein sequence: CASSGTGGQPQHF.

This clonotype rates as large. This beta chain is off target for a library built for alpha chains, so its abundance means little. V and J are TRBV7-2 and TRBJ2-7; D is possibly TRBD1 (5 bases). The germline V gene has CDR1 SGHTA and CDR2 FQGNSA. The CDR3 contains 14 residues. V was trimmed by 3 bases and J by 2 bases, leaving 11 bases between them. This chain's CDR3 is CASSFYRTTYEQYF. The CDR3 nucleotides are TGTGCCAGCAGCTTCTACAGGACCACCTACGAGCAGTACTTC. The variable domain in full, with the rest retrieved from reference TRBV7-2 and TRBJ2-7, is GAGVSQSPSNKVTEKGKDVELRCDPISGHTALYWYRQSLGQGLEFLIYFQGNSAPDKSGLPSDRFSAERTGGSVSTLTIQRTQQEDSAVYLCASSFYRTTYEQYFGPGTRLTVT.

Sample share makes this clonotype large (0.1 to 1%). This beta chain represents an off-target read in a library built for alpha chains; its size is of limited meaning. The rearrangement joins TRBV20-1 to TRBJ2-3; 7 bases are a match to TRBD2. The CDR3 has 15 residues. V trimming: 0 bases; J trimming: 3 bases; junction bases outside the gene matches: 6. CDR1 and CDR2 (germline): DFQATT, SNEGSKA (reference sequence). CDR3 in DNA: TGCAGTGCTAGAGATCCTAACGGGGGGACAGATACGCAGTATTTT. Its protein product is CSARDPNGGTDTQYF.

By share of the sample, this clonotype is large. Within a library made for alpha chains, this beta chain is off target, and its count is uninformative. The V and J genes are TRBV24-1 and TRBJ2-2; no clear D. The germline CDR1 and CDR2 sequences are KGHDR and SFDVKD. Trimming took off 5 bases at V and 4 bases at J, with 7 bases between the two ends. CDR3 length equals 13 residues. CDR3: CATSAITTGELFF. The CDR3 bases are TGTGCCACCAGTGCGATTACCACCGGGGAGCTGTTTTTT.

This clonotype qualifies as medium-sized. Since it is a stray read in a library aimed at alpha chains, this beta chain has a size that is not meaningful. The V call is TRBV7-2, the J call TRBJ2-7; 9 bases are shared with TRBD1. Germline lookup yields CDR1 SGHTA and CDR2 FQGNSA. V dropped 5 bases and J dropped 3; count of bases not matched to a gene: 17. CDR3 length: 18 amino acids. CDR3 in DNA: TGTGCCAGCAGCCCCGGGCATGGGGGGACAGGGACGAGCTACGAGCAGTACTTC. Translating it yields CASSPGHGGTGTSYEQYF.

This clonotype was seen many times. This beta chain is off target for a library built for alpha chains, so its abundance means little. The chain joins TRBV10-3 to TRBJ1-6, with D hard to call. This CDR3 contains 21 residues. In germline, CDR1 is ENHRY, CDR2 SYGVKD. V lost 11 bases and J 0 bases, leaving 32 bases between the germline ends. The CDR3: CAPTRSGQDGELSSYNSPLHF. Here the CDR3 DNA reads TGTGCCCCCACGCGTTCGGGCCAAGATGGTGAGCTGAGCTCCTATAATTCACCCCTCCACTTT.

By frequency in the sample, this clonotype is large (0.1 to 1%). This beta chain represents an off-target read in a library built for alpha chains; its size is of limited meaning. This sequence joins TRBV7-2 and TRBJ1-2; D gene ambiguous. The germline V and J ends were trimmed by 0 bases and 5 bases, with 7 bases remaining between them. Germline CDR1 SGHTA, CDR2 FQGNSA. This CDR3 is built from 13 residues. The CDR3 DNA sequence: TGTGCCAGCAGCTTAGCCGAAGGGTATGGCTACACCTTC. This gives the protein CASSLAEGYGYTF.

By sample fraction, this clonotype is medium-sized. Because the library targeted alpha chains, this beta chain is an off-target read whose size means little. The chain has TRBV6-1 and TRBJ2-2; 7 nucleotides match TRBD1. Germline V gives CDR1 MNHNS, CDR2 SASEGT. Trimming cost V 6 bases and J 4 bases; bases outside gene matches: 8. This CDR3 is 15 amino acids long. The CDR3 DNA is TGTGCCAGCAGGGGGGCAGGGGGAGCCACCGGGGAGCTGTTTTTT. This encodes CASRGAGGATGELFF.

Relative to its sample, this clonotype is large. Because the library targeted alpha chains, this beta chain is an off-target read whose size means little. V gene TRBV7-2 combines with J gene TRBJ2-3, with 8 bases lining up with TRBD1. CDR1 and CDR2 (germline): SGHTA, FQGNSA. V shed 4 bases, J shed 2 bases, and the junction held 8 bases outside the gene matches. The CDR3 is 16 residues long. The CDR3 region is CASSWRTGFSTDTQYF. The CDR3 DNA reads TGTGCCAGCAGCTGGCGGACAGGGTTTTCCACAGATACGCAGTATTTT.

This clonotype is medium-sized. This beta chain is an off-target read within a library intended for alpha chains, so its frequency means little. This chain uses TRBV6-2 or TRBV6-3 with TRBJ1-1; a weak D match, TRBD1 (5 bases). The CDR3 has 14 amino acids. Trimming shortened V by 8 bases and J by 5 bases, and 18 bases separated the two germline ends. The germline V gene encodes CDR1 MNHEY and CDR2 SVGEGT. The CDR3: CASYYPGNSTEAFF. The CDR3 coding sequence is TGTGCCAGCTACTATCCAGGGAACTCTACTGAAGCTTTCTTT.

This clonotype is categorized as medium-sized. Little can be read into the size of this beta chain, an off-target read in a library designed for alpha chains. V is TRBV3-1 and J is TRBJ2-2, with D hard to call. The CDR3 is 12 amino acids. Germline CDR1 is LGHDT and CDR2 is YNNKEL (reference sequence). The ends were cut back, 4 bases at V and 5 bases at J, with 5 bases in the middle. As DNA, the CDR3 is TGTGCCAGCAGCCCCGGGACCGGGGAGCTGTTTTTT. Encoded protein: CASSPGTGELFF.

This clonotype was detected many times. Within a library made for alpha chains, this beta chain is off target, and its count is uninformative. The V and J genes are TRBV5-6 and TRBJ2-5, with 11 bases lining up with TRBD2. The CDR3 totals 15 residues. CDR1 is SGHDT and CDR2 is YYEEEE in the germline V gene. V lost 1 base to trimming and J lost 7 bases; unmatched junction nucleotides: 6. The CDR3 spells CASSLLLAGAGTQYF. CDR3 DNA sequence: TGTGCCAGCAGCTTGTTACTAGCGGGGGCAGGGACCCAGTACTTC.

By frequency in the sample, this clonotype is medium-sized. For a library built for alpha chains, this beta chain is a stray read; little rests on its size. The chain uses TRBV30 and TRBJ2-1; D remains unclear. This CDR3 is 13 amino acids long. Germline V gene sequence: CDR1 GTSNPN, CDR2 SVGIG (reference sequence). Trimming left V 4 bases short and J 9 bases short, with 16 bases between. DNA for the CDR3: TGTGCCTGGACTAGAATTAGGTCCGGTGAGCAGTTCTTC. Its protein product is CAWTRIRSGEQFF.

This clonotype appeared a few times. Because this beta chain is a stray read in a library intended to capture alpha chains, its abundance should not be given much weight. The rearrangement joins TRBV2 to TRBJ2-5; D gene unclear. This CDR3 has 14 amino acids. CDR1 is SNHLY and CDR2 is FYNNEI in the germline V gene. Trimming took 1 base from V and 2 from J, leaving 8 bases between them. CDR3 sequence: CASSEGKLQETQYF. The CDR3 nucleotides read TGTGCCAGCAGTGAAGGGAAGCTTCAAGAGACCCAGTACTTC.

This clonotype is deemed large. Because the library targeted alpha chains, this beta chain is an off-target read whose size means little. This chain joins TRBV28 and TRBJ2-7; D is undetermined. Germline CDR1 MDHEN, CDR2 SYDVKM. Trimming pared 6 bases from V and 3 bases from J, leaving 6 bases between. This CDR3 spans 11 amino acids. The CDR3 DNA reads as TGTGCCAGCAGGGTGGACTACGAGCAGTACTTC. Protein sequence: CASRVDYEQYF.

In this sample, this clonotype is medium-sized. Within a library made for alpha chains, this beta chain is off target, and its count is uninformative. The chain recombines TRBV6-2 or TRBV6-3 with TRBJ1-6, with D maybe TRBD1 (5 bases). CDR3 length: 17 amino acids. CDR1 is MNHEY and CDR2 is SVGEGT in the germline V gene. The V and J ends lost 6 bases and 9 bases respectively, with 24 bases between them. CDR3 sequence: CASSQRDFKHGRSPLHF. As DNA, the CDR3 is TGTGCCAGCAGCCAACGGGACTTCAAACATGGGCGTTCACCCCTCCACTTT.

A few counts support this clonotype. This beta chain is an off-target read within a library intended for alpha chains, so its frequency means little. The chain recombines TRBV5-4 with TRBJ2-2; tentatively, D is TRBD2 (6 bases). Germline assignment: CDR1 SGHNT and CDR2 YYREEE (reference sequence). Deletions cut 0 bases from V and 6 bases from J, with 12 bases between. This CDR3 spans 15 amino acids. CDR3 region: CASSLDRREAGELFF. CDR3 DNA: TGTGCCAGCAGCTTGGATAGGAGGGAAGCCGGGGAGCTGTTTTTT. The whole variable domain, remainder taken from reference TRBV5-4 and TRBJ2-2, is ETGVTQSPTHLIKTRGQQVTLRCSSQSGHNTVSWYQQALGQGPQFIFQYYREEENGRGNFPPRFSGLQFPNYSSELNVNALELDDSALYLCASSLDRREAGELFFGEGSRLTVL.

By frequency in the sample, this clonotype is large. This beta chain is an off-target read within a library intended for alpha chains, so its frequency means little. The J gene is TRBJ1-4, the V gene TRBV29-1; D perhaps matches TRBD1 (5 bases). This CDR3 region has 11 residues. The V end was cut by 3 bases, the J end by 7 bases, with 6 bases between. Per the germline V gene, CDR1 is SQVTM and CDR2 is ANQGSEA. The CDR3 here is CSVERGEKLFF. In DNA, the CDR3 is TGCAGCGTTGAGAGGGGTGAAAAACTGTTTTTT.

This clonotype was seen at least ten times. The library was built for alpha chains, so this beta chain is an off-target read and its size means little. The chain is built from TRBV10-2 and TRBJ2-2; no reliable D call. V gave up 0 bases and J gave up 4 bases, with 6 bases separating them. The germline V gene has CDR1 WSHSY and CDR2 SAAADI. The CDR3 contains 14 residues. CDR3: CASSESGFTGELFF. CDR3 in DNA: TGCGCCAGCAGTGAGTCTGGGTTCACCGGGGAGCTGTTTTTT.

This clonotype is classed as medium-sized. This beta chain appears as a stray read in a library generated for alpha chains; its size is not informative. The chain uses TRBV20-1 and TRBJ1-6; the D is unclear. V shed 2 bases and J shed 8 bases, with 19 bases lying between them. Germline values: CDR1 DFQATT, CDR2 SNEGSKA (reference sequence). CDR3 length equals 16 residues. This chain's CDR3 is CSARLKGMAHYSPLHF. CDR3 DNA: TGCAGTGCTAGATTGAAGGGCATGGCTCATTATTCACCCCTCCACTTT.

This clonotype counts as large. The library was prepared for alpha chains; this beta chain is a stray read, so its frequency means little. The V call is TRBV20-1, the J call TRBJ2-1, with 11 bases aligning to TRBD2. This CDR3 has 21 amino acids. The trim removed 1 base at V and 0 bases at J, leaving 17 bases unmatched. CDR1 and CDR2 from the germline V gene are DFQATT and SNEGSKA (reference sequence). Here the CDR3 DNA reads TGCAGTGCTAGAGTCTCGATCCTAGCGGGGGGTCCAATGAGCTCCTACAATGAGCAGTTCTTC. Protein: CSARVSILAGGPMSSYNEQFF.

This clonotype is judged large (0.1 to 1%). Being off target in a library aimed at alpha chains, this beta chain has a size of little meaning. This chain uses TRBV6-2 or TRBV6-3 with TRBJ2-7; D remains unclear. The V gene's germline CDR1 is MNHEY and CDR2 SVGEGT. This CDR3 is 13 amino acids long. Trimming removed 7 bases at V and 7 bases at J, with 17 bases between. The CDR3 protein is CASILDGAGEQYF. The DNA for the CDR3 is TGTGCCAGCATTCTAGACGGAGCTGGGGAGCAGTACTTC.

By share, this clonotype ranks as large. This beta chain is a stray read from a library made for alpha chains; its abundance is not meaningful. This chain connects TRBV11-3 to TRBJ2-1, with D perhaps TRBD2 (5 bases). CDR1 and CDR2 from the germline V gene are SGHNT and YENEEA. V was trimmed by 0 bases and J by 1 base, leaving 10 bases between them. This CDR3 has 16 residues. The CDR3 sequence: CASSLDSGNSYNEQFF. As DNA, the CDR3 is TGTGCCAGCAGCTTAGATTCGGGGAATTCCTACAATGAGCAGTTCTTC.

In this sample, this clonotype is medium-sized. This beta chain slipped into a library made for alpha chains as a stray read, so its size is not meaningful. The chain is built from TRBV2 and TRBJ2-5; D remains unclear. Trimming left V 1 base short and J 1 base short, with 1 base between. CDR1 and CDR2 from the germline V gene are SNHLY and FYNNEI. This CDR3 has 12 residues. The CDR3 loop is CASSEGQETQYF. The CDR3 DNA reads TGTGCCAGCAGTGAAGGCCAAGAGACCCAGTACTTC. The complete variable domain, with remaining parts taken from reference TRBV2 and TRBJ2-5, reads EPEVTQTPSHQVTQMGQEVILRCVPISNHLYFYWYRQILGQKVEFLVSFYNNEISEKSEIFDDQFSVERPDGSNFTLKIRSTKLEDSAMYFCASSEGQETQYFGPGTRLLVL.